This T cell receptor (beta chain) was retrieved from a study of blood T cell repertoires in COVID-19. Looking at the study overall: The United States, Italy and Spain provided the acute and convalescent COVID-19 samples. The cDNA or gDNA used as material had been derived from T cells, B-cell-depleted T cells, or PBMCs.

Study processing details: Estimation of nucleated cell counts was performed using reference gene primer amplification. TCRdb's copy holds only in-frame clones and misses some; the assay was immunoSEQ multiplex PCR. V and J calls and clone size are copied from that table; D and trimming were computed from the DNA. The sample yields 200,000 to 250,000 clones, about 88% seen once. The V gene's germline CDR1 is SGHNT and CDR2 YYREEE (reference sequence). The CDR3 has 14 residues. The V end was cut by 4 bases, the J end by 7 bases, with 18 bases between. Sample: peripheral blood. This chain joins TRBV5-4 and TRBJ2-7, with D possibly matching TRBD1 (6 bases). This TCR was sampled from a man in his 70s with acute or convalescent COVID-19. CDR3 in amino acids: CASSIQGTSGEQYF. The CDR3 nucleotides are TGTGCCAGCAGCATCCAGGGGACATCGGGGGAGCAGTACTTC.